The text below deals with one TCR beta chain. Trimming took 4 bases from V and 4 from J, leaving 17 bases between them. This CDR3 has 15 residues. Germline V gives CDR1 MNHEY, CDR2 SMNVEV (reference sequence). Expressed TCRB transcripts got sequenced, as all isolated RNA was reverse transcribed. Assay used: immunoSEQ multiplex PCR; TCRdb lists only in-frame clones, some missing. The repertoire consists of a few hundred thousand clones, with 27% occurring once and the leading ten covering 3.5% to 4%. The record originates from a study of beta chain features in type 1 diabetes. The TCR was taken from a man aged 25-40 years in good health. The chain uses TRBV27 and TRBJ2-7; a possible D gene is TRBD2 (6 bases). Material for sequencing was central memory CD4+ T cells from blood. CDR3 residues: CASSSGGAESYEQYF. DNA of the CDR3: TGTGCCAGCAGTTCCGGCGGGGCAGAATCTTACGAGCAGTACTTC.